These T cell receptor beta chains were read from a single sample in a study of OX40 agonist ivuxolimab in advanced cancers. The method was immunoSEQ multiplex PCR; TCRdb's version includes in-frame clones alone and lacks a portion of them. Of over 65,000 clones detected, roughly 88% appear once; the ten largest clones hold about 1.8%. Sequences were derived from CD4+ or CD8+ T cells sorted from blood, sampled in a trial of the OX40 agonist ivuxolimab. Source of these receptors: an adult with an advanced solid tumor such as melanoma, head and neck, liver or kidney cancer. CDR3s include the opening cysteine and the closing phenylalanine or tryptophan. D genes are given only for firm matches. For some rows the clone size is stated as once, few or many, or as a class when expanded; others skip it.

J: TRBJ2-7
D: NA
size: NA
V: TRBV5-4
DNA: TGTGCCAGCAGCCTCAACTACGAGCAGTACTTC
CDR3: CASSLNYEQYF

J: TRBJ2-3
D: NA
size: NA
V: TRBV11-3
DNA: TGTGCCAGCAGCTCGACCCGACAAACAGATACGCAGTATTTT
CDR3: CASSSTRQTDTQYF

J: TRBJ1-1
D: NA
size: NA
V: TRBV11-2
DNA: TGTGCCAGCAGCCTGACAGAGAACACTGAAGCTTTCTTT
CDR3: CASSLTENTEAFF

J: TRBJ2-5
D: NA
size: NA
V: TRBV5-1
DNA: TGCGCCAGCAGGGAGGGATTCGAAGAGACCCAGTACTTC
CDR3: CASREGFEETQYF

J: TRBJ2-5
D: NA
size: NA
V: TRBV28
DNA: TGTGCCAGCAGTCAAGGGGTAGGGTCACAAGAGACCCAGTACTTC
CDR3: CASSQGVGSQETQYF

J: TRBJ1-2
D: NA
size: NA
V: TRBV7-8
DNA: TGTGCCAGCAGCTCCCAAGGGGTAACCTATGGCTACACCTTC
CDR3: CASSSQGVTYGYTF

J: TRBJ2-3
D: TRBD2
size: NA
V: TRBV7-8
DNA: TGTGCCAGCAGCACAAGACTAGCGGTAACTAGCACAGATACGCAGTATTTT
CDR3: CASSTRLAVTSTDTQYF

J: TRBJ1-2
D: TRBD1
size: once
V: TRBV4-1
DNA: TGCGCCAGCCAGCGGGCCAGGGGGGCCGCTGGCTACACCTTC
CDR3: CASQRARGAAGYTF

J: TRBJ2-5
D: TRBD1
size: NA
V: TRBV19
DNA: TGTGCCAGTACTACAGGGGACCAAGAGACCCAGTACTTC
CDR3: CASTTGDQETQYF

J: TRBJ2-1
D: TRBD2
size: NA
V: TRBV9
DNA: TGTGCCAGCAGCTCCCGGACTAGCGGGGGGAATGAGCAGTTCTTC
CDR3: CASSSRTSGGNEQFF